A selection of T cell receptor beta chains follows, all from one sample in a study of cytotoxic CD8 clonotypes in ibrutinib-treated CLL. TCRdb's copy holds only in-frame clones and misses some; the assay was immunoSEQ multiplex PCR. The table includes some 30,000 clones, about three quarters detected once. The sample here was PBMCs, taken after 36 months of ibrutinib treatment. The receptors come from a human donor with chronic lymphocytic leukemia. Both conserved end residues are part of each CDR3. A D gene is named only where the DNA matches it firmly. Expanded clones get a size class; other rows say once, few or many, or leave the size out.

>TRBV4-3|NA|TRBJ1-1|NA
TGCGCCAGCAGCCAAGATAGAGGCAGATTGAACACTGAAGCTTTCTTT
CASSQDRGRLNTEAFF
>TRBV5-6|NA|TRBJ2-7|NA
TGTGCCAGCAGCCTCGACACTTCTTCCTACGAGCAGTACTTC
CASSLDTSSYEQYF
>TRBV5-1|NA|TRBJ2-5|NA
TGCGCCAGCAGCTTGGCCGGCGGGTACACCTCTTATGAGACCCAGTACTTC
CASSLAGGYTSYETQYF
>TRBV9|NA|TRBJ1-2|NA
TGTGCCAGCAGCGTAGCCGTTAGCGGTGGCTACACCTTC
CASSVAVSGGYTF
>TRBV4-1|TRBD1|TRBJ1-5|few
TGCGCCAGCAGCCCGGACAGGGGGCTAAATCAGCCCCAGCATTTT
CASSPDRGLNQPQHF
>TRBV11-3|TRBD2|TRBJ2-7|NA
TGTGCCAGCAGCATTTCTAGCGGCTACGAGCAGTACTTC
CASSISSGYEQYF
>TRBV5-1|NA|TRBJ2-7|NA
TGCGCCAGCAGCTTCGACGGTCACTACGAGCAGTACTTC
CASSFDGHYEQYF
>TRBV2|TRBD2|TRBJ2-7|NA
TGTGCCAGCAGTGTGGGGGGGTCCTACGAGCAGTACTTC
CASSVGGSYEQYF
>TRBV4-2|NA|TRBJ1-2|once
TGTGCCAGCAGCCAAGAAGTCAGCTACTATGGCTACACCTTC
CASSQEVSYYGYTF
>TRBV7-2|NA|TRBJ1-2|NA
TGTGCCAGCAGCCGTGGCTATGGCTACACCTTC
CASSRGYGYTF
>TRBV5-5|TRBD1|TRBJ1-1|NA
TGTGCCAGCAGCTTAAACACAGGGGATTACACTGAAGCTTTCTTT
CASSLNTGDYTEAFF
>TRBV7-8|NA|TRBJ2-2|few
TGTGCCAGCAGCTTAGGGGCAGGGTTGACCGGGGAGCTGTTTTTT
CASSLGAGLTGELFF
>TRBV14|NA|TRBJ2-1|few
TGTGCCAGCAGCCAAGATTATTATCCTAGCTTGAGCTCCTACAATGAGCAGTTCTTC
CASSQDYYPSLSSYNEQFF